One and the same sample provided the 15 T cell receptor beta chains below, sequenced in a study of blood T cell repertoires in COVID-19. Method: immunoSEQ multiplex PCR; TCRdb's copy keeps in-frame clones and lacks some. This sample has 200,000 or so clones, with roughly four fifths found just once. Source material: peripheral blood. These receptors were obtained from a woman younger than 45 who had recovered from COVID-19.

The chain carries TRBV11-2 and TRBJ2-7; D gene unclear. Trimming removed 10 bases from V and 0 bases from J, with 13 bases in between. The germline V gene has CDR1 SGHAT and CDR2 FQNNGV. The length of the CDR3 is 13 residues. CDR3 region: CATARERSYEQYF. Here the CDR3 DNA reads TGTGCCACCGCGAGAGAACGCTCCTACGAGCAGTACTTC.

The rearrangement uses TRBV28 and TRBJ2-7; D might be TRBD1 (6 bases). Germline V gene sequence: CDR1 MDHEN, CDR2 SYDVKM. The CDR3 extends over 17 amino acids. Deletions cut 6 bases from V and 4 bases from J, with 25 bases between. The CDR3 loop reads CASSHMGPTGNRYEQYF. CDR3 nucleotides: TGTGCCAGCAGCCATATGGGTCCTACAGGGAATAGGTACGAGCAGTACTTC.

This rearrangement joins TRBV9 to TRBJ2-2; 7 positions match TRBD2. The ends lost 5 bases at V and 4 bases at J; junction bases unmatched: 11. The germline V gene encodes CDR1 SGDLS and CDR2 YYNGEE. CDR3 size: 16 residues. This CDR3 reads CASRRRGDPSTGELFF. CDR3 bases: TGTGCCAGCAGACGCCGGGGGGACCCGAGCACCGGGGAGCTGTTTTTT.

The chain combines TRBV14 with TRBJ2-7; TRBD1 is a possible D gene (5 bases). This CDR3 spans 14 amino acids. CDR1 is SGHDN, CDR2 FVKESK, per germline. V shed 2 bases and J shed 3 bases, with 11 bases lying between them. The CDR3 loop is CASSQWGGLYEQYF. The DNA of the CDR3 is TGTGCCAGCAGCCAATGGGGCGGCCTCTACGAGCAGTACTTC. Full variable domain (rest looked up from reference TRBV14 and TRBJ2-7): EAGVTQFPSHSVIEKGQTVTLRCDPISGHDNLYWYRRVMGKEIKFLLHFVKESKQDESGMPNNRFLAERTGGTYSTLKVQPAELEDSGVYFCASSQWGGLYEQYFGPGTRLTVT.

The rearrangement joins TRBV27 to TRBJ1-6; TRBD1 might be the D (6 bases). V was pared by 5 bases and J by 14 bases, with 16 bases between. CDR1 and CDR2 from the germline V gene are MNHEY and SMNVEV (reference sequence). There are 13 residues in the CDR3. This CDR3 is CASSPSTGLTLHF. CDR3 DNA: TGTGCCAGCAGTCCCTCGACAGGCCTCACCCTCCACTTT.

The V and J genes are TRBV6-5 and TRBJ2-4, with a weak D call TRBD2 (6 bases). The CDR3 totals 16 residues. The germline gives CDR1 MNHEY, CDR2 SVGAGI. Deletions cut 0 bases from V and 1 base from J, with 10 bases between. In DNA form, the CDR3 reads TGTGCCAGCAGTTACTCTGCGGGATCGGCCAAAAACATTCAGTACTTC. Protein product: CASSYSAGSAKNIQYF.

The rearrangement joins TRBV2 to TRBJ2-7; D call uncertain. Trimming removed 4 bases at V and 5 bases at J, with 6 bases between. The germline CDR1 and CDR2 sequences are SNHLY and FYNNEI. The CDR3 loop spans 11 amino acids. CDR3 in DNA: TGTGCCAGCAGTGTACTGAACGAGCAGTACTTC. Encoded protein: CASSVLNEQYF.

The gene calls are TRBV14 and TRBJ2-7; possibly TRBD1 for D (5 bases). This CDR3 contains 16 residues. Per the germline V gene, CDR1 is SGHDN and CDR2 is FVKESK. The germline V and J ends were trimmed by 1 base and 1 base, with 14 bases remaining between them. This CDR3 reads CASSQGVAGNSYEQYF. As DNA, the CDR3 is TGTGCCAGCAGCCAAGGCGTCGCAGGGAATTCCTACGAGCAGTACTTC. The full variable domain, with the rest looked up from reference TRBV14 and TRBJ2-7, is EAGVTQFPSHSVIEKGQTVTLRCDPISGHDNLYWYRRVMGKEIKFLLHFVKESKQDESGMPNNRFLAERTGGTYSTLKVQPAELEDSGVYFCASSQGVAGNSYEQYFGPGTRLTVT.

The chain has TRBV5-1 and TRBJ2-6; perhaps TRBD2 as D (6 bases). CDR3 size: 16 residues. Trimming stripped 4 bases from V and 0 bases from J, with 11 bases between. Germline CDR1 reads SGHRS; CDR2 reads YFSETQ. CDR3 coding DNA: TGCGCCAGCAGCCCATACGGGAGCTCTGGGGCCAACGTCCTGACTTTC. This codes for CASSPYGSSGANVLTF.

The CDR3 DNA reads as TGTGCCAGCAGCCTTTTCGGGACAGGGGAGCATCAGCCCCAGCATTTT. This translates into CASSLFGTGEHQPQHF. V usage is TRBV6-2 or TRBV6-3 and J usage is TRBJ1-5, with 10 positions matching TRBD1. V shed 6 bases and J 5 bases; nucleotides not matched to a gene: 10. Germline V gene sequence: CDR1 MNHEY, CDR2 SVGEGT. CDR3 length: 16 residues.

V and J are TRBV2 and TRBJ2-7; 7 bases are shared with TRBD2. The CDR3 runs 13 residues. Germline V gene lookup returns CDR1 SNHLY and CDR2 FYNNEI. The V segment lost 7 bases and the J segment 3 bases; nucleotides outside the gene matches: 6. CDR3 coding DNA: TGTGCCAGCAAAAGAGCGGGACTCTACGAGCAGTACTTC. It codes for CASKRAGLYEQYF. The whole variable domain, remainder taken from reference TRBV2 and TRBJ2-7, is EPEVTQTPSHQVTQMGQEVILRCVPISNHLYFYWYRQILGQKVEFLVSFYNNEISEKSEIFDDQFSVERPDGSNFTLKIRSTKLEDSAMYFCASKRAGLYEQYFGPGTRLTVT.

The V call is TRBV7-2, the J call TRBJ2-7, with 14 bases identical to TRBD2. The CDR3 totals 16 residues. V lost 5 bases, J lost 3 bases, and 6 bases stayed unmatched. Germline values: CDR1 SGHTA, CDR2 FQGNSA. The CDR3 nucleotides are TGTGCCAGCAGCATGGGACTAGCGGGAGAGGGCTACGAGCAGTACTTC. Translating gives CASSMGLAGEGYEQYF. Based on the CDR3 plus reference TRBV7-2 and TRBJ2-7, the full variable domain is GAGVSQSPSNKVTEKGKDVELRCDPISGHTALYWYRQSLGQGLEFLIYFQGNSAPDKSGLPSDRFSAERTGGSVSTLTIQRTQQEDSAVYLCASSMGLAGEGYEQYFGPGTRLTVT.

This chain links TRBV21-1 with TRBJ1-6; TRBD1 is the table's D call, not checked against the DNA. TRBV21-1 is listed as a pseudogene. The CDR3 is 19 amino acids. The CDR3 coding sequence is TGTGCCAGCAGCACCCGACAGGGGGCCTTTTTTCTGACGGATTCACCCCTCCACTTT. This sequence encodes CASSTRQGAFFLTDSPLHF.

V usage is TRBV5-5 and J usage is TRBJ1-6; D ambiguous. Germline CDR1 is SGHKS and CDR2 is YYEKEE (reference sequence). The V end lost 6 bases, the J end lost 10 bases, and 14 bases lay between the germline ends. There are 13 residues in the CDR3. CDR3 loop: CASKRDSRSPLHF. The DNA of the CDR3 is TGTGCCAGCAAACGGGATTCCAGGTCACCCCTCCACTTT.

The V gene is TRBV27, the J gene TRBJ1-4; tentatively, D is TRBD1 (5 bases). The V end was cut by 2 bases, the J end by 6 bases, with 16 bases between. The CDR3 is 16 residues long. Per the germline V gene, CDR1 is MNHEY and CDR2 is SMNVEV (reference sequence). CDR3 amino acids: CASSLGSRVSDEKLFF. The CDR3 nucleotides are TGTGCCAGCAGTTTAGGGTCCAGGGTATCGGATGAAAAACTGTTTTTT. The variable domain in full, completed from reference TRBV27 and TRBJ1-4, reads EAQVTQNPRYLITVTGKKLTVTCSQNMNHEYMSWYRQDPGLGLRQIYYSMNVEVTDKGDVPEGYKVSRKEKRNFPLILESPSPNQTSLYFCASSLGSRVSDEKLFFGSGTQLSVL.